The sample holds one count of the clone carrying this T cell receptor (beta chain). Its antigen is still unknown. Other DNA sequences in this sample translate to the same CDR3. The CDR3 length is 15 residues. V dropped 0 bases and J dropped 4; count of bases not matched to a gene: 5. Germline V lookup: CDR1 MNHEY, CDR2 SVGAGI. CD45RO-negative, CCR7-positively selected cells formed the naive CD8 fraction, excluding terminally differentiated effector memory CD45RA+ cells. The authors' processing: ImmunoSEQ supplied junction-only sequences lacking quality scores, so filtering was different. Here immunoSEQ multiplex PCR was the method, and the copy in TCRdb shows in-frame clones only, minus some. V, J and clone size are those of that table, while D and trimming were read from the DNA. Among 1.5 million to 2.5 million clones listed, roughly 95% were seen once. The data belong to a study of shared clonotypes between healthy human individuals.

Study-wide results and caveats: Clonotypes which were not shared had lower generation probabilities than clonotypes that all four donors shared.

The sample taken for sequencing was naive CD8+ T cells sorted from blood. The rearrangement links TRBV6-5 to TRBJ2-7, with 8 bases that match TRBD1. This receptor was obtained from a man between 18 and 29 years old in good health. CDR3 coding DNA: TGTGCCAGCAGTTACTCGATGGGGACAGGTTACGAGCAGTACTTC. This codes for CASSYSMGTGYEQYF.